This entry lists 5 T cell receptor beta chains sequenced from one sample in a study of PD-1 blockade in classical Hodgkin lymphoma. The time point here: cycle 4 day 1 (C4D1), after less than 7 weeks of nivolumab. Every patient had relapsed following autologous stem cell transplantation, and cohorts differed in brentuximab vedotin exposure. This table comes from immunoSEQ multiplex PCR, and its TCRdb copy is limited to in-frame clones, with some not included. The sample includes over 70,000 clones, approximately 90% of them seen just once. Here the sequenced sample was peripheral blood mononuclear cells (PBMCs), taken before the fourth cycle of nivolumab. These receptors all stem from a human donor with classical Hodgkin lymphoma.

The sample holds a few counts of this clone. The J gene is TRBJ1-2, the V gene TRBV4-2; D is ambiguous. There are 13 residues in the CDR3. Trimming took 5 bases from V and 4 from J, leaving 11 bases between them. CDR1 and CDR2 (germline): LGHNA, YNFKEQ. The CDR3, as DNA: TGTGCCAGCAGCTATGGCAGCTTCTATGGCTACACCTTC. Translation: CASSYGSFYGYTF.

The chain uses TRBV19 and TRBJ1-5; 7 positions match TRBD1. The germline gives CDR1 LNHDA, CDR2 SQIVND (reference sequence). This CDR3 is 16 amino acids long. J lost 0 bases, V lost 0 bases, and 2 bases had no gene match. CDR3 DNA: TGTGCCAGTAGTATAGATGGGACAGTTAGCAATCAGCCCCAGCATTTT. It codes for CASSIDGTVSNQPQHF.

The chain couples TRBV7-6 to TRBJ2-1; 7 bases align to TRBD2. The CDR3 has 14 amino acids. V gave up 1 base and J gave up 6 bases; unmatched junction bases: 3. Germline assignment: CDR1 SGHVS and CDR2 FNYEAQ. The CDR3 bases are TGTGCCAGCAGCTTAGTCCGGACTAGCAATGAGCAGTTCTTC. It translates to CASSLVRTSNEQFF. Full variable domain (remainder filled in from reference TRBV7-6 and TRBJ2-1): GAGVSQSPRYKVTKRGQDVALRCDPISGHVSLYWYRQALGQGPEFLTYFNYEAQQDKSGLPNDRFSAERPEGSISTLTIQRTEQRDSAMYRCASSLVRTSNEQFFGPGTRLTVL.

The chain employs TRBV9 and TRBJ2-5, with D hard to call. V was trimmed by 0 bases and J by 5 bases, leaving 8 bases between them. The CDR3 contains 13 residues. The V gene's germline CDR1 is SGDLS and CDR2 YYNGEE. The CDR3 reads CASSVALLETQYF. The CDR3 bases are TGTGCCAGCAGCGTAGCTCTCCTGGAGACCCAGTACTTC.

This chain connects TRBV2 to TRBJ2-1, with 13 bases aligning to TRBD2. The junction had 9 bases not matched to a gene; V was cut back by 6 bases and J by 10 bases. The CDR3 runs 15 residues. Germline lookup yields CDR1 SNHLY and CDR2 FYNNEI. In DNA form, the CDR3 reads TGTGCCAGCAGGAACGGACTAGCGGGGGCTGAAGAGCAGTTCTTC. This sequence encodes CASRNGLAGAEEQFF.